This entry features one TCR beta chain sequence. The data were taken from a study of blood T cell repertoires in COVID-19. Study details: Spain, Italy and the United States supplied samples that represented acute and convalescent COVID-19. The analysed material was cDNA or gDNA that came from T cells, B-cell-depleted T cells, or PBMCs.

In the source study's methods: Amplification of reference gene primers provided the estimated nucleated cell counts. Produced via immunoSEQ multiplex PCR; TCRdb's table is partial and in-frame only. The V and J calls and the clone size are those of that table, but D and trimming were determined from the DNA. The profile shows around 300,000 clones, 65% to 90% of them singletons. The CDR3 is 17 amino acids. V was pared by 4 bases and J by 3 bases, with 8 bases of the junction left unmatched. From germline, CDR1 is KGHDR and CDR2 SFDVKD. The chain combines TRBV24-1 with TRBJ2-2; 9 positions agree with TRBD1. This sequence was found in a human donor in a cohort sampled during active COVID-19. The sequenced sample was peripheral blood. The CDR3 DNA follows: TGTGCCACCAGTGACCACAGGGGGCATTTGGACACCGGGGAGCTGTTTTTT. It is translated as CATSDHRGHLDTGELFF.